A single sample is the source of the 9 T cell receptor beta chains below, sequenced in a study of OX40 agonist ivuxolimab in advanced cancers. Sequenced by immunoSEQ multiplex PCR; TCRdb stores in-frame clones only, minus some. The profile shows approximately 81,000 clones, about 88% of them singletons. This specimen was CD4+ or CD8+ T cells sorted from blood, taken in a trial of the OX40 agonist ivuxolimab. The receptor set was obtained from an adult with an advanced solid tumor such as melanoma, head and neck, liver or kidney cancer.

The rearrangement uses TRBV9 and TRBJ2-1; 9 bases are a match to TRBD2. The ends lost 4 bases at V and 2 bases at J; junction bases unmatched: 4. Looked up from germline, CDR1 is SGDLS and CDR2 is YYNGEE. The CDR3 has 15 residues. The CDR3 sequence is CASSLGGGAYNEQFF. The CDR3 bases are TGTGCCAGCAGCCTTGGCGGGGGGGCCTACAATGAGCAGTTCTTC.

This chain uses TRBV4-2 with TRBJ2-1; tentatively, D is TRBD1 (6 bases). The CDR3 runs to 15 residues. Per germline, CDR1 LGHNA and CDR2 YNFKEQ. V was shortened by 0 bases and J by 10 bases, with 16 bases between the two germline ends. The CDR3 loop is CASSQDVQGVDEQFF. The CDR3 DNA follows: TGTGCCAGCAGCCAAGATGTACAGGGCGTAGACGAGCAGTTCTTC.

The chain combines TRBV5-6 with TRBJ2-7, with 11 bases aligning to TRBD1. The CDR3 spans 14 residues. CDR1 is SGHDT and CDR2 is YYEEEE in the germline V gene. J gave up 9 bases and V 4 bases, and 9 bases lay outside the gene matches. The CDR3 region has the DNA TGTGCCAGCAGCCCGGACAGGGGGCTGGTTGGGCAGTACTTC. Its protein is CASSPDRGLVGQYF. The complete variable domain, with remaining parts taken from reference TRBV5-6 and TRBJ2-7, reads DAGVTQSPTHLIKTRGQQVTLRCSPKSGHDTVSWYQQALGQGPQFIFQYYEEEERQRGNFPDRFSGHQFPNYSSELNVNALLLGDSALYLCASSPDRGLVGQYFGPGTRLTVT.

The gene calls are TRBV9 and TRBJ1-5; perhaps TRBD1 as D (6 bases). Germline V CDR1 and CDR2: SGDLS, YYNGEE. The CDR3 sequence is 17 residues long. Trimming stripped 0 bases from V and 3 bases from J, with 16 bases between. CDR3: CASSVVSSDRPNQPQHF. CDR3 bases: TGTGCCAGCAGCGTAGTCTCCTCCGACAGGCCCAATCAGCCCCAGCATTTT.

The CDR3: CASSQDGRGEAFF. CDR3 nucleotides: TGCGCCAGCAGCCAAGATGGAAGGGGTGAAGCTTTCTTT. The genes are TRBV4-3 and TRBJ1-1; possibly TRBD1 for D (5 bases). The CDR3 extends over 13 amino acids. V was shortened by 0 bases and J by 7 bases, with 9 bases between the two germline ends. Germline V lookup: CDR1 LGHNA, CDR2 YSLEER.

The rearrangement links TRBV7-2 to TRBJ1-1; maybe TRBD1 (5 bases). CDR1 is SGHTA, CDR2 FQGNSA, per germline. CDR3 length: 14 residues. V was cut by 3 bases and J by 2 bases, with 10 bases left in between. Here the CDR3 reads CASSFQTANTEAFF. The CDR3 bases are TGTGCCAGCAGCTTCCAGACAGCTAACACTGAAGCTTTCTTT.

CDR3 amino acids: CASSLGGINTEAFF. As DNA, the CDR3 is TGTGCCAGCAGCTTAGGAGGGATTAACACTGAAGCTTTCTTT. The chain is built from TRBV11-3 and TRBJ1-1, with unresolved D. CDR3 length: 14 amino acids. Trimming took off 1 base at V and 2 bases at J, with 8 bases between the two ends. Per germline, CDR1 SGHNT and CDR2 YENEEA.

The chain has TRBV29-1 and TRBJ1-2; D is perhaps TRBD1 (6 bases). CDR3 length: 12 amino acids. CDR1 is SQVTM, CDR2 ANQGSEA, per germline. Trimming took off 0 bases at V and 5 bases at J, with 7 bases between the two ends. The CDR3 loop reads CSVEEQGYGYTF. The CDR3 DNA sequence: TGCAGCGTTGAAGAACAGGGATATGGCTACACCTTC.

The chain has TRBV6-1 and TRBJ2-2; tentative D call: TRBD1 (6 bases). V was shortened by 6 bases and J by 1 base, with 12 bases between the two germline ends. CDR3 length: 15 residues. Germline V gene data show CDR1 as MNHNS and CDR2 as SASEGT. The chain's CDR3 is CASRVIQGNTGELFF. The CDR3 nucleotides are TGTGCCAGCAGAGTTATACAGGGGAACACCGGGGAGCTGTTTTTT.